These 25 T cell receptor beta chains came from one sample sequenced in a study of cytomegalovirus exposure and HLA in healthy donors. Method: immunoSEQ multiplex PCR; TCRdb's copy keeps in-frame clones and lacks some. The repertoire consists of approximately 60,000 clones, with around 95% occurring once and the leading ten covering over 6%. The sequenced material came from PBMCs. These receptors originate from a woman between 18 and 29 years old in good health and CMV-seropositive.

This chain connects TRBV7-3 to TRBJ2-1; TRBD2 agrees at 7 bases. V dropped 2 bases and J dropped 7; count of bases not matched to a gene: 8. This CDR3 is built from 15 residues. Germline loops: CDR1 SGHTA, CDR2 FQGTGA. In DNA, the CDR3 is TGTGCCAGCAGCTTACCCGGACTAGGTCCGAATGAGCAGTTCTTC. Translated, it gives CASSLPGLGPNEQFF. Variable domain in full (rest from reference TRBV7-3 and TRBJ2-1): GAGVSQTPSNKVTEKGKYVELRCDPISGHTALYWYRQSLGQGPEFLIYFQGTGAADDSGLPNDRFFAVRPEGSVSTLKIQRTERGDSAVYLCASSLPGLGPNEQFFGPGTRLTVL.

The chain couples TRBV19 to TRBJ1-2; 10 positions agree with TRBD1. CDR3 length equals 20 residues. Germline V gene sequence: CDR1 LNHDA, CDR2 SQIVND (reference sequence). J lost 3 bases, V lost 5 bases, and 21 bases had no gene match. CDR3 loop: CASSRRSGPPGQGFHYGYTF. In DNA, the CDR3 is TGTGCCAGTAGTCGAAGGTCTGGCCCCCCGGGACAGGGGTTTCACTATGGCTACACCTTC.

The chain recombines TRBV7-3 with TRBJ2-2; TRBD2 agrees at 11 bases. V lost 8 bases and J lost 7; bases outside the gene matches: 9. This CDR3 is 15 amino acids long. In germline, CDR1 is SGHTA, CDR2 FQGTGA. The CDR3 loop reads CASQSSGRRGGELFF. DNA for the CDR3: TGTGCCAGCCAATCTAGCGGGAGGAGGGGCGGGGAGCTGTTTTTT.

This clone was recorded once. This chain uses TRBV6-5 with TRBJ1-2; D remains ambiguous. Trimming cost V 5 bases and J 8 bases, with 18 bases left between them. Germline V lookup: CDR1 MNHEY, CDR2 SVGAGI. The CDR3 sequence is 14 residues long. The CDR3 sequence is CASSAIREQRGYTF. The CDR3 coding sequence is TGTGCCAGCAGTGCGATAAGGGAGCAGCGGGGCTACACCTTC.

This clone was found once. The J gene is TRBJ2-2, the V gene TRBV5-6; TRBD2 matches 10 bases. V dropped 4 bases and J dropped 5; count of bases not matched to a gene: 11. The CDR3 covers 17 residues. The germline gives CDR1 SGHDT, CDR2 YYEEEE. CDR3 DNA: TGTGCCAGCAGCGTAACCAGCGGGAGGGCCGGAACCGGGGAGCTGTTTTTT. Amino acid sequence: CASSVTSGRAGTGELFF.

The rearrangement joins TRBV27 to TRBJ1-4; maybe TRBD1 (6 bases). The CDR3 is 19 amino acids. Trimming took off 5 bases at V and 0 bases at J, with 22 bases between the two ends. In germline, CDR1 is MNHEY, CDR2 SMNVEV (reference sequence). The CDR3 loop is CASSTHGGAGTATNEKLFF. The CDR3 nucleotides read TGTGCCAGCAGTACCCACGGGGGGGCGGGGACGGCAACTAATGAAAAACTGTTTTTT.

In DNA form, the CDR3 reads TGTGCCAGCAGCCCCGTGACAGGGGGAAATCAGCCCCAGCATTTT. Its protein is CASSPVTGGNQPQHF. V and J are TRBV4-2 and TRBJ1-5, with 9 bases lining up with TRBD1. The V and J ends lost 4 bases and 4 bases, in that order; junction bases with no gene match: 5. The CDR3 sequence is 15 residues long. Germline V gives CDR1 LGHNA, CDR2 YNFKEQ.

This chain uses TRBV25-1 with TRBJ1-2; weak D call: TRBD1 (5 bases). With 2 bases removed from V and 5 bases from J, the gap between germline ends came to 9 bases. Germline-derived CDR1 and CDR2 are MGHDK and SYGVNS. The CDR3 extends over 13 amino acids. The CDR3 is CASSEHDSYGYTF. CDR3 nucleotides: TGTGCCAGCAGTGAACATGACAGTTATGGCTACACCTTC.

Regarding this clone: A read error may produce the germline difference seen at one junction end. The chain uses TRBV7-9 and TRBJ2-1; D is possibly TRBD2 (5 bases). In germline, CDR1 is SEHNR, CDR2 FQNEAQ (reference sequence). This CDR3 is 13 amino acids long. CDR3 DNA sequence: TGTGCCAGCAGATTAGTGGGAGAAGGTGAGCAGTTCTTC. Amino acid sequence: CASRLVGEGEQFF.

The chain has TRBV27 and TRBJ2-5, with 7 bases that match TRBD2. The CDR3 length is 17 residues. Unmatched junction bases numbered 15, after V lost 4 bases and J lost 4 bases. Germline lookup yields CDR1 MNHEY and CDR2 SMNVEV (reference sequence). Here the CDR3 DNA reads TGTGCCAGCAGTTCCCTGATTTCAGGGAGGGGTCGAGAGACCCAGTACTTC. Encoded protein: CASSSLISGRGRETQYF.

The V gene is TRBV7-2, the J gene TRBJ2-1, with TRBD1 identical over 11 bases. The CDR3 extends over 15 amino acids. The trim removed 2 bases at V and 4 bases at J, leaving 1 base unmatched. Germline assignment: CDR1 SGHTA and CDR2 FQGNSA. The CDR3 loop reads CASSLRDRGYNEQFF. The CDR3 nucleotides read TGTGCCAGCAGCTTAAGGGACAGGGGGTACAATGAGCAGTTCTTC. Variable domain in full (rest from reference TRBV7-2 and TRBJ2-1): GAGVSQSPSNKVTEKGKDVELRCDPISGHTALYWYRQSLGQGLEFLIYFQGNSAPDKSGLPSDRFSAERTGGSVSTLTIQRTQQEDSAVYLCASSLRDRGYNEQFFGPGTRLTVL.

This clone was observed a handful of times. The chain has TRBV2 and TRBJ2-3; 8 nucleotides match TRBD2. Germline V gene data show CDR1 as SNHLY and CDR2 as FYNNEI. This CDR3 is built from 17 residues. V trimming: 3 bases; J trimming: 2 bases; junction bases outside the gene matches: 10. CDR3 DNA sequence: TGTGCCAGCAGTGAGAAATTGGGACTAGAGGTCACAGATACGCAGTATTTT. This encodes CASSEKLGLEVTDTQYF. Together with reference TRBV2 and TRBJ2-3, the CDR3 gives the full variable domain: EPEVTQTPSHQVTQMGQEVILRCVPISNHLYFYWYRQILGQKVEFLVSFYNNEISEKSEIFDDQFSVERPDGSNFTLKIRSTKLEDSAMYFCASSEKLGLEVTDTQYFGPGTRLTVL.

This rearrangement joins TRBV11-2 to TRBJ2-2; 8 bases line up with TRBD1. The trim removed 6 bases at V and 3 bases at J, leaving 18 bases unmatched. This CDR3 comprises 19 residues. The germline V gene encodes CDR1 SGHAT and CDR2 FQNNGV. The CDR3 bases are TGTGCCAGCAGTTCCGGGCGACAGGGGTATATGTGGGACACCGGGGAGCTGTTTTTT. Its protein product is CASSSGRQGYMWDTGELFF.

The rearrangement uses TRBV5-4 and TRBJ2-3; D is unclear. V was trimmed by 4 bases and J by 2 bases, leaving 17 bases between them. CDR1 and CDR2 (germline): SGHNT, YYREEE (reference sequence). The CDR3 length is 16 residues. CDR3 sequence (DNA): TGTGCCAGCAGCCAGCAGTTTTCGCGGATCACAGATACGCAGTATTTT. Translation: CASSQQFSRITDTQYF.

The V and J genes are TRBV11-2 and TRBJ2-6; D unclear. Germline V lookup: CDR1 SGHAT, CDR2 FQNNGV. The CDR3 contains 15 residues. V gave up 5 bases and J gave up 0 bases, with 8 bases separating them. The CDR3 DNA reads as TGTGCCAGCAGCAAACAACGCTCTGGGGCCAACGTCCTGACTTTC. Residues: CASSKQRSGANVLTF.

This chain joins TRBV6-5 and TRBJ1-2, with D hard to call. This CDR3 has 14 residues. Germline V gene sequence: CDR1 MNHEY, CDR2 SVGAGI. Trimming stripped 2 bases from V and 3 bases from J, with 10 bases between. The CDR3 DNA is TGTGCCAGCAGTTACCCGGTGGAGCACTATGGCTACACCTTC. It codes for CASSYPVEHYGYTF.

This chain uses TRBV19 with TRBJ2-3; TRBD2 agrees at 7 bases. Germline V CDR1 and CDR2: LNHDA, SQIVND (reference sequence). The ends lost 4 bases at V and 2 bases at J; junction bases unmatched: 6. This CDR3 comprises 15 residues. CDR3 loop: CASSNERDFTDTQYF. DNA of the CDR3: TGTGCCAGTAGTAATGAGCGGGACTTCACAGATACGCAGTATTTT.

This chain connects TRBV10-2 to TRBJ2-1, with D unresolved. The CDR3 runs 11 residues. The germline gives CDR1 WSHSY, CDR2 SAAADI. V was cut by 8 bases and J by 9 bases, with 11 bases left in between. CDR3 sequence (DNA): TGCGCCAGCGGAGAACTGGCTGAGCAGTTCTTC. It encodes CASGELAEQFF.

This chain joins TRBV4-3 and TRBJ1-3; TRBD1 matches 9 bases. CDR1 is LGHNA and CDR2 is YSLEER in the germline V gene. This CDR3 has 14 residues. V lost 3 bases to trimming and J lost 8 bases; unmatched junction nucleotides: 5. The CDR3 DNA reads as TGCGCCAGCAGCCAGGGGACAGGGCTTGACACCATATATTTT. Translation: CASSQGTGLDTIYF.

This chain's CDR3 is CASSMLAGGETQYF. DNA of the CDR3: TGTGCCAGTAGTATGCTAGCGGGGGGGGAGACCCAGTACTTC. The chain links TRBV19 to TRBJ2-5, with TRBD2 matching over 12 bases. The junction had 1 base not matched to a gene; V was cut back by 3 bases and J by 5 bases. CDR1 and CDR2 from the germline V gene are LNHDA and SQIVND (reference sequence). This CDR3 has 14 residues.

The CDR3 loop is CAWSVGLVYEQYF. The CDR3 coding sequence is TGTGCCTGGAGTGTTGGGCTGGTCTACGAGCAGTACTTC. V gene TRBV30 combines with J gene TRBJ2-7; D unresolved. CDR1 and CDR2 from the germline V gene are GTSNPN and SVGIG (reference sequence). V lost 0 bases and J 3 bases, leaving 9 bases between the germline ends. CDR3 size: 13 residues.

V is TRBV7-6 and J is TRBJ2-3; 8 positions match TRBD2. The length of the CDR3 is 19 residues. In germline, CDR1 is SGHVS, CDR2 FNYEAQ. Germline trimming cut 5 bases from V and 3 bases from J; bases unmatched to any gene: 19. The CDR3 DNA sequence: TGTGCCAGCAGCCTAAAAAGCGGGGGCCGGGGACTGGGAACAGATACGCAGTATTTT. Protein: CASSLKSGGRGLGTDTQYF.

In DNA, the CDR3 is TGTGCCAGCAGCTTTGGACAGGGCAATGGCTACACCTTC. Translating it yields CASSFGQGNGYTF. This sequence joins TRBV7-2 and TRBJ1-2; TRBD1 aligns across 8 bases. CDR3 length: 13 amino acids. J gave up 6 bases and V 3 bases, and 3 bases lay outside the gene matches. CDR1 and CDR2 (germline): SGHTA, FQGNSA.

This clone was picked up one time. J is TRBJ1-1 and V is TRBV19, with D possibly TRBD1 on 5 matching bases. V was cut by 0 bases and J by 6 bases, with 17 bases left in between. The CDR3 loop spans 16 amino acids. Germline loops: CDR1 LNHDA, CDR2 SQIVND (reference sequence). The CDR3 DNA reads as TGTGCCAGTAGTATAGACGTCGGCAGGGCGGGAGCTGAAGCTTTCTTT. It translates to CASSIDVGRAGAEAFF.

The chain has TRBV5-1 and TRBJ2-7; 9 nucleotides align to TRBD1. V trimming: 4 bases; J trimming: 1 base; junction bases outside the gene matches: 6. The germline gives CDR1 SGHRS, CDR2 YFSETQ. The CDR3 is 15 amino acids. The CDR3 loop reads CASSGGQGDSYEQYF. CDR3 nucleotides: TGCGCCAGCAGCGGGGGACAGGGAGATTCCTACGAGCAGTACTTC.